This T cell receptor (beta chain) came from a study of T cells in Graves' hyperthyroidism and ophthalmopathy. This clonotype occurred many times. The CDR3 totals 11 residues. V gave up 3 bases and J gave up 8 bases, with 5 bases separating them. There were TCR beta CDR3 regions amplified from RNA transcripts. First-round RT-PCR targeting the TCR CDR3 was performed with the HTBI primer set. In TCRdb, the multiplex PCR reads were re-called with MiXCR into one record per CDR3 protein. This table has approximately 400,000 distinct CDR3 sequences, 15% to 17% appearing once. This rearrangement joins TRBV12-3 or TRBV12-4 to TRBJ2-1, with D hard to call. This clonotype was obtained from a woman younger than 35 with Graves' hyperthyroidism. Specimen: blood. CDR3 sequence (DNA): TGTGCCAGCAGTTTTGCCGATGAGCAGTTCTTC. Translating it yields CASSFADEQFF.